The sample holds one count of the clone carrying this TCR beta chain. The same CDR3 also results from other DNA sequences found in this sample. The data belong to a study of blood T cell repertoires in COVID-19. TCRdb keeps only in-frame clones here, not all; method: immunoSEQ multiplex PCR. The table has 150,000 to 160,000 clones, 80% seen once. V was shortened by 0 bases and J by 4 bases, with 7 bases between the two germline ends. Germline loops: CDR1 MNHNS, CDR2 SASEGT. The CDR3 runs to 14 residues. The TCR sequence derives from a man aged 55-75 years with acute or convalescent COVID-19. This chain links TRBV6-1 with TRBJ1-5; D unclear. Input material: peripheral blood. The CDR3 DNA sequence: TGTGCCAGCAGTGAAGCGCACGGGAATCAGCCCCAGCATTTT. This translates into CASSEAHGNQPQHF.